This passage covers 26 T cell receptor beta chains from one sample sequenced in a study of T cells after yellow fever vaccination. MiXCR was run by TCRdb on the 5' RACE reads, yielding one entry per CDR3 protein. Among about 150,000 distinct CDR3 sequences listed, 6.2% were seen once. This specimen was CD4+ T cells sorted from PBMCs, taken on the day of the first yellow fever vaccination. These receptors all stem from a man in his late teens or twenties who received the YFV17D yellow fever vaccine.

The table lists this clonotype with many counts. The chain carries TRBV5-1 and TRBJ2-5; possibly TRBD2 for D (6 bases). Trimming took 4 bases from V and 5 from J, leaving 15 bases between them. The CDR3 length is 14 residues. Germline CDR1 and CDR2: SGHRS and YFSETQ. In DNA form, the CDR3 reads TGCGCCAGCAGCGTGGCCGAGGGGAGGGAGACCCAGTACTTC. Encoded protein: CASSVAEGRETQYF. Variable domain in full (rest from reference TRBV5-1 and TRBJ2-5): KAGVTQTPRYLIKTRGQQVTLSCSPISGHRSVSWYQQTPGQGLQFLFEYFSETQRNKGNFPGRFSGRQFSNSRSEMNVSTLELGDSALYLCASSVAEGRETQYFGPGTRLLVL.

This clonotype was counted many times. J is TRBJ2-5 and V is TRBV10-3; unclear D gene. Germline values: CDR1 ENHRY, CDR2 SYGVKD. This CDR3 is built from 11 residues. With 3 bases removed from V and 5 bases from J, the gap between germline ends came to 4 bases. The CDR3 region has the DNA TGTGCCATCAGTGACTACGAGACCCAGTACTTC. Protein: CAISDYETQYF.

This clonotype has just a few counts. This chain connects TRBV18 to TRBJ2-4; D uncertain. CDR3 size: 16 residues. V shed 1 base and J shed 0 bases, with 10 bases lying between them. Germline V CDR1 and CDR2: KGHSH, LQKENI. The CDR3: CASSPQNKLAKNIQYF. The CDR3 DNA is TGTGCCAGCTCACCACAAAATAAACTAGCCAAAAACATTCAGTACTTC.

The table lists this clonotype with many counts. CDR3 DNA: TGTGCCTGGAGTGTATTTGGACTAGCGGGGACTGAGCAGTTCTTC. Its protein product is CAWSVFGLAGTEQFF. The chain couples TRBV30 to TRBJ2-1; 12 bases align to TRBD2. Germline CDR1 is GTSNPN and CDR2 is SVGIG (reference sequence). The V segment lost 0 bases and the J segment 9 bases; nucleotides outside the gene matches: 6. The CDR3 extends over 15 amino acids.

This clonotype occurred many times. This sequence joins TRBV18 and TRBJ2-2, with D tentatively TRBD1 (5 bases). Germline CDR1 reads KGHSH; CDR2 reads LQKENI. V was pared by 2 bases and J by 4 bases, with 11 bases between. The CDR3 is made up of 15 amino acids. In nucleotides, the CDR3 is TGTGCCAGCTCACCATCCAGGGAATTCACCGGGGAGCTGTTTTTT. Its translation: CASSPSREFTGELFF.

The rearrangement joins TRBV18 to TRBJ1-2; possibly TRBD1 for D (5 bases). The CDR3 extends over 14 amino acids. Trimming took off 2 bases at V and 5 bases at J, with 12 bases between the two ends. Germline CDR1 is KGHSH and CDR2 is LQKENI. The CDR3 protein is CASSPSDSLYGYTF. As DNA, the CDR3 is TGTGCCAGCTCACCAAGTGACAGCTTGTATGGCTACACCTTC.

This clonotype has a handful of counts. V gene TRBV7-2 combines with J gene TRBJ1-5; the D gene is possibly TRBD1 (6 bases). V was pared by 5 bases and J by 6 bases, with 20 bases between. Germline CDR1 reads SGHTA; CDR2 reads FQGNSA. CDR3 length: 16 residues. The CDR3 DNA reads TGTGCCAGCAGCCAAGCGCTGACCAACAGGGCTCAGCCCCAGCATTTT. Residues: CASSQALTNRAQPQHF.

This clonotype was detected many times. This chain joins TRBV12-3 or TRBV12-4 and TRBJ2-3; a possible D gene is TRBD2 (5 bases). The CDR3 contains 15 residues. Trimming pared 2 bases from V and 5 bases from J, leaving 14 bases between. The CDR3 sequence: CASSLTALGVDTQYF. The CDR3 DNA reads as TGTGCCAGCAGTTTAACAGCCCTCGGGGTAGATACGCAGTATTTT.

This clonotype showed up many times. V gene TRBV7-9 combines with J gene TRBJ2-7; a possible D gene is TRBD1 (6 bases). The germline CDR1 and CDR2 sequences are SEHNR and FQNEAQ (reference sequence). Trimming stripped 5 bases from V and 5 bases from J, with 16 bases between. The CDR3 runs to 14 residues. In DNA form, the CDR3 reads TGTGCCAGCAGCCCCCGACAGGAATCCCACGAGCAGTACTTC. This sequence encodes CASSPRQESHEQYF.

The chain employs TRBV7-2 and TRBJ1-5; 10 bases are shared with TRBD1. The V gene's germline CDR1 is SGHTA and CDR2 FQGNSA. This CDR3 region has 14 residues. J lost 5 bases, V lost 3 bases, and 1 base had no gene match. Written as DNA, the CDR3 is TGTGCCAGCAGCTTGGGACAGGGGTATCAGCCCCAGCATTTT. Translating it yields CASSLGQGYQPQHF.

This clonotype has a count of ten or more. The chain recombines TRBV6-2 or TRBV6-3 with TRBJ2-3, with a tentative D call TRBD2 (6 bases). Germline V gene data show CDR1 as MNHEY and CDR2 as SVGEGT. The CDR3 has 12 residues. V lost 7 bases and J lost 5, with 10 bases in between. The CDR3 loop reads CASTYSGDTQYF. DNA of the CDR3: TGTGCCAGCACCTATAGCGGAGATACGCAGTATTTT.

This clonotype was counted a few times. V and J are TRBV7-2 and TRBJ2-3; 13 nucleotides align to TRBD2. The germline gives CDR1 SGHTA, CDR2 FQGNSA. With 2 bases clipped from V and 7 bases from J, the junction kept 6 bases outside the gene matches. The CDR3 length is 16 residues. CDR3: CASSLSRTSGGYTQYF. The CDR3 nucleotides read TGTGCCAGCAGCTTATCCCGGACTAGCGGGGGCTATACGCAGTATTTT. The full variable domain, its missing parts supplied by reference TRBV7-2 and TRBJ2-3, is GAGVSQSPSNKVTEKGKDVELRCDPISGHTALYWYRQSLGQGLEFLIYFQGNSAPDKSGLPSDRFSAERTGGSVSTLTIQRTQQEDSAVYLCASSLSRTSGGYTQYFGPGTRLTVL.

This clonotype appeared many times. V gene TRBV10-3 combines with J gene TRBJ2-5; D is uncertain. Looked up from germline, CDR1 is ENHRY and CDR2 is SYGVKD. V dropped 4 bases and J dropped 4 bases, with 4 bases sitting between them. CDR3 length: 11 residues. CDR3 DNA sequence: TGTGCCATCAGTGGGGGAGAGACCCAGTACTTC. It yields the protein CAISGGETQYF.

This clonotype was counted a few times. This CDR3 is CASSAGWVTGELFF. The CDR3 coding sequence is TGTGCCAGTTCGGCGGGGTGGGTGACCGGGGAGCTGTTTTTT. The chain employs TRBV25-1 and TRBJ2-2, with D possibly matching TRBD2 (6 bases). The CDR3 length is 14 residues. CDR1 and CDR2 (germline): MGHDK, SYGVNS. Trimming shortened V by 9 bases and J by 5 bases, and 16 bases separated the two germline ends.

The V and J genes are TRBV11-2 and TRBJ2-3, with TRBD2 identical over 11 bases. V dropped 4 bases and J dropped 7; count of bases not matched to a gene: 16. This CDR3 region has 18 residues. CDR1 and CDR2 (germline): SGHAT, FQNNGV. The CDR3 DNA sequence: TGTGCCAGCAGCTACTCCGCCGCTAGCGGGGGGCCAATGAATACGCAGTATTTT. Its translation is CASSYSAASGGPMNTQYF.

The chain employs TRBV7-9 and TRBJ1-1; D remains ambiguous. The V and J ends lost 3 bases and 2 bases respectively, with 10 bases between them. The CDR3 length is 14 residues. Per the germline V gene, CDR1 is SEHNR and CDR2 is FQNEAQ (reference sequence). The CDR3 DNA reads as TGTGCCAGCAGCTTGGTCGGCAGTAACACTGAAGCTTTCTTT. Translating it yields CASSLVGSNTEAFF.

This clonotype was detected a few times. The rearrangement uses TRBV7-2 and TRBJ1-5; TRBD1 is a possible D gene (5 bases). This CDR3 comprises 15 residues. V lost 7 bases and J lost 3, with 16 bases in between. Germline CDR1 and CDR2: SGHTA and FQGNSA. This chain's CDR3 is CASTQFGTANQPQHF. CDR3 coding DNA: TGTGCCAGCACTCAATTCGGGACGGCCAATCAGCCCCAGCATTTT.

This clonotype occurred many times. This chain links TRBV5-6 with TRBJ1-5; the D is unclear. Trimming pared 0 bases from V and 7 bases from J, leaving 5 bases between. CDR1 and CDR2 from the germline V gene are SGHDT and YYEEEE. This CDR3 is built from 12 residues. CDR3 region: CASSLVGQPQHF. The DNA for the CDR3 is TGTGCCAGCAGCTTGGTTGGGCAGCCCCAGCATTTT. The full variable domain, with the rest looked up from reference TRBV5-6 and TRBJ1-5, is DAGVTQSPTHLIKTRGQQVTLRCSPKSGHDTVSWYQQALGQGPQFIFQYYEEEERQRGNFPDRFSGHQFPNYSSELNVNALLLGDSALYLCASSLVGQPQHFGDGTRLSIL.

This clonotype showed up just a few times. The chain has TRBV18 and TRBJ2-2; no reliable D call. The CDR3 contains 13 residues. V was cut by 3 bases and J by 6 bases, with 8 bases left in between. The germline V gene has CDR1 KGHSH and CDR2 LQKENI. This CDR3 is CASSPHFSGELFF. In nucleotides, the CDR3 is TGTGCCAGCTCACCGCATTTTTCCGGGGAGCTGTTTTTT.

J is TRBJ2-1 and V is TRBV11-2; 8 positions agree with TRBD1. This CDR3 region has 18 residues. After removal of 5 bases from V and 0 bases from J, the junction contained 12 bases not matched to a gene. CDR1 is SGHAT and CDR2 is FQNNGV in the germline V gene. CDR3 loop: CASSPKDRALFSYNEQFF. The CDR3 nucleotides read TGTGCCAGCAGCCCAAAGGACAGGGCCCTTTTCTCCTACAATGAGCAGTTCTTC.

The V call is TRBV7-2, the J call TRBJ2-7; D perhaps matches TRBD1 (6 bases). The CDR3 has 14 amino acids. Germline CDR1 is SGHTA and CDR2 is FQGNSA. The V end was cut by 2 bases, the J end by 6 bases, with 14 bases between. The CDR3: CASSLFSWGPEQYV. The DNA for the CDR3 is TGTGCCAGCAGCTTATTTTCGTGGGGGCCCGAGCAGTACGTC.

This chain joins TRBV20-1 and TRBJ1-6; no clear D. Germline V lookup: CDR1 DFQATT, CDR2 SNEGSKA (reference sequence). CDR3 length equals 15 residues. V was shortened by 3 bases and J by 8 bases, with 17 bases between the two germline ends. DNA of the CDR3: TGCAGTGCTAGTCCCCGGGTGGTTGGGGATTCACCCCTCCACTTT. Translation gives CSASPRVVGDSPLHF.

The chain uses TRBV12-3 or TRBV12-4 and TRBJ1-2; 10 nucleotides align to TRBD1. V lost 5 bases and J lost 5; bases outside the gene matches: 5. This CDR3 region has 14 residues. CDR3 in amino acids: CASSAKDRGYGYTF. The CDR3 nucleotides are TGTGCCAGCAGTGCTAAGGACAGGGGGTATGGCTACACCTTC.

This clonotype was seen ten or more times. One junction end disagrees with the germline gene, perhaps due to a read error. The chain uses TRBV7-2 and TRBJ2-5; 9 bases align to TRBD1. Germline V gene sequence: CDR1 SGHTA, CDR2 FQGNSA. This CDR3 is built from 13 residues. The chain's CDR3 is CASSLGTGDFSDF. CDR3 coding DNA: TGTGCCAGCAGCTTAGGGACAGGGGATTTCAGCGACTTC.

J is TRBJ1-2 and V is TRBV12-3 or TRBV12-4; 7 bases align to TRBD1. V lost 7 bases to trimming and J lost 9 bases; unmatched junction nucleotides: 14. The CDR3 totals 14 residues. The CDR3 loop is CASTSFRDSRRYTF. The CDR3 DNA sequence: TGTGCCAGCACCTCATTCCGGGACAGTCGACGCTACACCTTC.

This clonotype was found many times. This sequence joins TRBV4-2 and TRBJ1-5; weak D call: TRBD1 (5 bases). The CDR3 is made up of 15 amino acids. Trimming shortened V by 3 bases and J by 0 bases, and 9 bases separated the two germline ends. CDR1 and CDR2 (germline): LGHNA, YNFKEQ. In DNA form, the CDR3 reads TGTGCCAGCAGCCATATACAGGCTAGCAATCAGCCCCAGCATTTT. It translates to CASSHIQASNQPQHF.